The T cell receptor beta chain described here comes from a study of blood T cell repertoires in COVID-19. Whole-study context: COVID-19 samples from acute and convalescent phases originated in the United States, Italy and Spain. From T cells, B-cell-depleted T cells, or PBMCs came the material, which was cDNA or gDNA.

This CDR3 comprises 15 residues. V gave up 4 bases and J gave up 2 bases, with 12 bases separating them. Germline lookup yields CDR1 MNHEY and CDR2 SMNVEV (reference sequence). In the source study's methods: Amplification from reference gene primers served as the basis for estimated nucleated cell counts. The protocol was immunoSEQ multiplex PCR, while the TCRdb copy is restricted to in-frame clones and leaves out a portion. That table is the source of V, J and clone size, and D and trimming were worked out from the DNA. Of roughly 200,000 clones detected, 85% to 90% appear once; the ten largest clones hold more than 1.4%.

The rearrangement uses TRBV27 and TRBJ2-1, with D maybe TRBD1 (6 bases). Sequenced sample: peripheral blood. The source of this sequence is a man aged 18 to 29 with active or convalescent COVID-19. CDR3 sequence: CASSSGEGAYNEQFF. In DNA form, the CDR3 reads TGTGCCAGCAGTTCAGGGGAAGGGGCCTACAATGAGCAGTTCTTC.